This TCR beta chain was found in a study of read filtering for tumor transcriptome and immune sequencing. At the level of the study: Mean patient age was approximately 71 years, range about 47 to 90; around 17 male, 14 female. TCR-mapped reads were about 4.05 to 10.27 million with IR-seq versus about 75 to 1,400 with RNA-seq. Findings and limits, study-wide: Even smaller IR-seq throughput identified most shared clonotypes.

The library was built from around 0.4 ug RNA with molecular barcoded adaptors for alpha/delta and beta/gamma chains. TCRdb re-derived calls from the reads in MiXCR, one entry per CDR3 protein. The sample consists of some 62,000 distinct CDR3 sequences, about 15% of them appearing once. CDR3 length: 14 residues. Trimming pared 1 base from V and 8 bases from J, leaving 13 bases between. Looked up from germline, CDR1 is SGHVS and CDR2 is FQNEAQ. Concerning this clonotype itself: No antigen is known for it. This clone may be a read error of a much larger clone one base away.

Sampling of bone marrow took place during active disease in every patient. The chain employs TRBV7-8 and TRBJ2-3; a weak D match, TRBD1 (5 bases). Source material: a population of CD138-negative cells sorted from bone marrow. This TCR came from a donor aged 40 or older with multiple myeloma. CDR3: CASSLGGVSGTQYF. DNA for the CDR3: TGTGCCAGCAGCTTAGGGGGCGTTTCAGGTACGCAGTATTTT.